These T cell receptor beta chains were read from a single sample in a study of human thymus T cells. Assay used: immunoSEQ multiplex PCR; TCRdb lists only in-frame clones, some missing. Of about 130,000 clones listed, just under 95% are singletons. Sequencing was carried out using thymus tissue. These receptors originate from a boy in the first two years of life with a congenital heart defect but otherwise immunologically healthy. Both conserved end residues are part of each CDR3. D genes are given only for firm matches. A row's size may be missing; if present it is once, few, many or a size class.

size	V	D	J	DNA	CDR3
few	TRBV28	-	TRBJ1-1	TGTGCCAGCAGCCCCCCGCCGTGGGACACTGAAGCTTTCTTT	CASSPPPWDTEAFF
-	TRBV11-3	-	TRBJ2-7	TGTGCCAGCAGCTTAGTCGCAGGGAGCGAGCAGTACTTC	CASSLVAGSEQYF
few	TRBV11-3	-	TRBJ2-1	TGTGCCAGCGGGGGGCCCGTCAATGAGCAGTTCTTC	CASGGPVNEQFF
-	TRBV20-1	-	TRBJ2-1	TGCAGTGCTCACGGGGCCCGGTTCTTC	CSAHGARFF
-	TRBV28	-	TRBJ1-5	TGTGCCAGCAGTTTAGTGCTTGGGTGGTACAATCAGCCCCAGCATTTT	CASSLVLGWYNQPQHF
-	TRBV14	-	TRBJ2-7	TGTGCCAGCAGCCAAGAACGCTGCGAGCAGTACTTC	CASSQERCEQYF
-	TRBV16	-	TRBJ2-4	TGTGCCAGCAGGGGGGGCTCCAAAAACATTCAGTACTTC	CASRGGSKNIQYF
few	TRBV30	-	TRBJ1-1	TGTGCCCTTGTGGGGGCTGAAGCTTTCTTT	CALVGAEAFF
-	TRBV6-1	-	TRBJ1-5	TGTGCCAGCAGTGAAGCAAAAGTTACAGGGCCATATAGCAATCAGCCCCAGCATTTT	CASSEAKVTGPYSNQPQHF
few	TRBV5-1	-	TRBJ1-1	TGCGCCAGCAGCTTACAACGGACGGGGAACACTGAAGCTTTCTTT	CASSLQRTGNTEAFF
-	TRBV15	-	TRBJ1-1	TGTGCCTCAGGGACGAAATCGGCGTCAGGGAAGGTAATAGAAGCTTTCTTT	CASGTKSASGKVIEAFF
-	TRBV30	TRBD1	TRBJ1-6	TGTGCCTGGAGTCCCTCGCCAGGACAGGGCTATAATTCACCCCTCCACTTT	CAWSPSPGQGYNSPLHF
-	TRBV27	TRBD2	TRBJ2-7	TGTGCCAGCAGGGGGAGGACTAGCGGGGGATACGAGCAGTACTTC	CASRGRTSGGYEQYF
-	TRBV28	-	TRBJ2-3	TGTGCCAGCAGTTTAGTCCCCCACCTACAGGGAGGCACAGATACGCAGTATTTT	CASSLVPHLQGGTDTQYF
-	TRBV11-2	-	TRBJ2-5	TGTGCCAGCAGCTATCAGGGCCGCCCCTCTCGGGCCCAGTACTTC	CASSYQGRPSRAQYF
once	TRBV6-6	-	TRBJ1-1	TGTGCCAGCCTTACCCCCTTCCCGGGAAACACTGAAGCTTTCTTT	CASLTPFPGNTEAFF
-	TRBV6-5	-	TRBJ1-2	TGTGCCAGCAGACCGATGGGACATAGCTTTTATGGCTACACCTTC	CASRPMGHSFYGYTF
-	TRBV5-5	-	TRBJ2-7	TGTGCCAGCAGCCGCTGGGCGGGCCTCTCCTACGAGCAGTACTTC	CASSRWAGLSYEQYF
once	TRBV2	TRBD2	TRBJ2-5	TGTGCCCGAGGGACTAGCGGGGGGGCCGGAGAGACCCAGTACTTC	CARGTSGGAGETQYF
-	TRBV2	-	TRBJ1-2	TGTGCCAGCAGCGGAGAACGGGGGGGCGCGGTCTATGGCTACACCTTC	CASSGERGGAVYGYTF
-	TRBV2	-	TRBJ1-6	TGTGCCAGCAGTGAAGCGCTTCCCAGGGCGAATTCACCCCTCCACTTT	CASSEALPRANSPLHF
-	TRBV27	-	TRBJ1-1	TGTGCCAGCAGCCCCCGGCGGACGGGGGGTACTGAAGCTTTCTTT	CASSPRRTGGTEAFF
-	TRBV9	TRBD2	TRBJ2-2	TGTGCCAGCAGCGTATCTGGTATGCCTAGCGGGGGGTCTAACACCGGGGAGCTGTTTTTT	CASSVSGMPSGGSNTGELFF
once	TRBV6-5	-	TRBJ2-3	TGTGCCAGCAGTTGCGGGCGGGGCCCTAGCACAGATACGCAGTATTTT	CASSCGRGPSTDTQYF
-	TRBV5-8	TRBD1	TRBJ1-2	TGTGCCAGCAGCTTGAGTGGGGGACAGGGGGCGGACTATGGCTACACCTTC	CASSLSGGQGADYGYTF
-	TRBV2	-	TRBJ2-7	TGTGCCAGCAGTGAAGCCCGGGACATGAGCTCCTACGAGCAGTACTTC	CASSEARDMSSYEQYF
-	TRBV5-4	-	TRBJ2-5	TGTGCCAGCAGCCGGGACCCTCCAGAGACCCAGTACTTC	CASSRDPPETQYF
-	TRBV6-1	-	TRBJ1-1	TGTGCCAGCAGTGAACCCTGGACCCACCTGAACACTGAAGCTTTCTTT	CASSEPWTHLNTEAFF
-	TRBV7-8	TRBD1	TRBJ1-2	TGTGCCAGCAGCTTGAAACGGCCGCGACAGGGGGCAAATGGCTACACCTTC	CASSLKRPRQGANGYTF
-	TRBV27	-	TRBJ2-2	TGTGCCAGCAGGGGACCCTGGAAGACCGGGGAGCTGTTTTTT	CASRGPWKTGELFF
-	TRBV7-2	TRBD1	TRBJ1-6	TGTGCCAGCAGGGGGACAGGGAGCTATAATTCACCCCTCCACTTT	CASRGTGSYNSPLHF
once	TRBV28	TRBD2	TRBJ2-5	TGTGCCAGCAGTCCGCCCACTAGCGGGGGGCAAGAGACCCAGTACTTC	CASSPPTSGGQETQYF
-	TRBV11-2	TRBD2	TRBJ2-7	TGTGCCAGCAGCTTATCACCTAGCGGGGGGCCGGGAGACGAGCAGTACTTC	CASSLSPSGGPGDEQYF
-	TRBV7-2	-	TRBJ1-1	TGTGCCAGCAGCTTATTCCACGTTAGCACTGAAGCTTTCTTT	CASSLFHVSTEAFF
-	TRBV7-2	TRBD1	TRBJ2-7	TGTGCCAGCAGCTCGAGGGCCCTAGACAGGGGCGAGCAGTACTTC	CASSSRALDRGEQYF
-	TRBV4-3	-	TRBJ2-3	TGCGCCAGCAGCCAAGATTTGCTAGCCCCTAGCACAGATACGCAGTATTTT	CASSQDLLAPSTDTQYF
-	TRBV5-1	TRBD1	TRBJ1-1	TGCGCCAGCAGCCGCCGTGCAGGGGGGCGACCCCTACGTTCCTCGAACACTGAAGCTTTCTTT	CASSRRAGGRPLRSSNTEAFF
once	TRBV30	-	TRBJ2-2	TGTGCCTGGAGTAAGACAGCTTTGGGCACCGGGGAGCTGTTTTTT	CAWSKTALGTGELFF
-	TRBV4-1	TRBD1	TRBJ2-7	TGCGCCAGCAGCCAAGCCACGAAGCCCGGGACAGACGACGAGCAGTACTTC	CASSQATKPGTDDEQYF
-	TRBV19	-	TRBJ2-3	TGTGCCAGTAGTATTCGGGGGGCCCGGGCAGATACGCAGTATTTT	CASSIRGARADTQYF
-	TRBV7-2	-	TRBJ1-1	TGTGCCAGCAGCTCAAGGACCGAATACACTGAAGCTTTCTTT	CASSSRTEYTEAFF
-	TRBV28	-	TRBJ1-5	TGTGCCAGCAGTTTAGGTGGGGGGTTCAATCAGCCCCAGCATTTT	CASSLGGGFNQPQHF
once	TRBV10-2	TRBD1	TRBJ1-1	TGCGCCAGCAGTGAGCCCACCCGGACAGGAAAGAACACTGAAGCTTTCTTT	CASSEPTRTGKNTEAFF
-	TRBV9	TRBD1	TRBJ2-5	TGTGCCAGCAGCGATAGGACAGGCCCCTCAGAGACCCAGTACTTC	CASSDRTGPSETQYF